This T cell receptor (beta chain) came from a study of cytomegalovirus exposure and HLA in healthy donors. PCR primers comprised 60 Vbeta and 13 Jbeta primers. Sequencing was performed with immunoSEQ multiplex PCR; in TCRdb, only in-frame clones are kept and a portion is missing. Of about 140,000 clones in the sample, 75% to 80% were seen once. The germline V gene has CDR1 SGHRS and CDR2 YFSETQ. The J segment lost 10 bases and the V segment lost 3 bases, leaving 11 bases of the junction unmatched. This CDR3 is built from 17 residues. The sequenced material came from PBMCs. The chain recombines TRBV5-1 with TRBJ2-1, with 15 bases lining up with TRBD2. The TCR sequence derives from a woman younger than 45 in good health and CMV-seronegative. The CDR3 loop reads CASSSSGLAGGPGEQFF. The CDR3 DNA reads TGCGCCAGCAGCTCGAGCGGACTAGCGGGGGGGCCGGGGGAGCAGTTCTTC.